Here is one TCR beta chain with its context. The sample is drawn from a study of blood T cell repertoires in COVID-19. Study overall: The United States, Italy and Spain were the sources of the acute and convalescent COVID-19 samples. T cells, B-cell-depleted T cells, or PBMCs supplied cDNA or gDNA.

The method was immunoSEQ multiplex PCR; TCRdb's version includes in-frame clones alone and lacks a portion of them. The sample yields about 200,000 clones, just under 85% seen once. Trimming left V 1 base short and J 2 bases short, with 5 bases between. From germline, CDR1 is GTSNPN and CDR2 SVGIG (reference sequence). This CDR3 is 12 amino acids long. While infection was still active, Seattle patients were enrolled and then followed longitudinally. V gene TRBV30 combines with J gene TRBJ1-2; no clear D gene. The source of this sequence is a man between 60 and 75 years old with COVID-19, enrolled during active disease. Sequencing used peripheral blood. The CDR3 DNA reads TGTGCCTGGAGTGGAGGGAACTATGGCTACACCTTC. Translated: CAWSGGNYGYTF.